This T cell receptor (beta chain) came from a study of post-analysis software for immune sequencing data. General study points: People with multiple sclerosis had a significantly lower normalized Chao1 diversity than controls did.

Unique molecular identifiers had been added to the TCR beta cDNA libraries. It was from roughly 1 to 10 million T cells that some 500,000 cDNA molecules came. TCRdb re-called the PCR reads with MiXCR, one entry per CDR3 protein. Of roughly 730,000 distinct CDR3 sequences in the sample, around 27% are singletons; the top ten hold roughly 0.54%. This clonotype was seen more than once but under ten times. Its antigen is undetermined. What was sequenced was blood. The sequence derives from a girl between 5 and 17 years old with multiple sclerosis.

In nucleotides, the CDR3 is TGCGCCAGCAGCCTCGATGTGGCCCAGTACTTC. Amino acid sequence: CASSLDVAQYF. The chain recombines TRBV5-1 with TRBJ2-5; no reliable D call. This CDR3 region has 11 residues. The V and J ends lost 4 bases and 9 bases respectively, with 10 bases between them. The germline CDR1 and CDR2 sequences are SGHRS and YFSETQ.